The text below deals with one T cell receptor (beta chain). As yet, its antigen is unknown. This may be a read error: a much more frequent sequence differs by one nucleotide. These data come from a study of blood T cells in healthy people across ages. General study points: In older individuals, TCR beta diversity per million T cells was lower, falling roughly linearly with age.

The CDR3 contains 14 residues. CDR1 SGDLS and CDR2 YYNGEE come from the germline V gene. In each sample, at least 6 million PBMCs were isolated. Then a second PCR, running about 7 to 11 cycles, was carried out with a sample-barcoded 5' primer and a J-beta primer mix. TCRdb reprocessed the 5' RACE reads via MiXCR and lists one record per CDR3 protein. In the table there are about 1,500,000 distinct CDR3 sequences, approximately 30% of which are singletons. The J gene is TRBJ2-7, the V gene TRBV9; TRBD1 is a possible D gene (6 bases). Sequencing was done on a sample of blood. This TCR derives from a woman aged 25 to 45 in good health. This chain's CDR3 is CVSSVEQGPNEQYF. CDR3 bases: TGTGTCAGCAGCGTAGAACAGGGTCCCAACGAGCAGTACTTC.